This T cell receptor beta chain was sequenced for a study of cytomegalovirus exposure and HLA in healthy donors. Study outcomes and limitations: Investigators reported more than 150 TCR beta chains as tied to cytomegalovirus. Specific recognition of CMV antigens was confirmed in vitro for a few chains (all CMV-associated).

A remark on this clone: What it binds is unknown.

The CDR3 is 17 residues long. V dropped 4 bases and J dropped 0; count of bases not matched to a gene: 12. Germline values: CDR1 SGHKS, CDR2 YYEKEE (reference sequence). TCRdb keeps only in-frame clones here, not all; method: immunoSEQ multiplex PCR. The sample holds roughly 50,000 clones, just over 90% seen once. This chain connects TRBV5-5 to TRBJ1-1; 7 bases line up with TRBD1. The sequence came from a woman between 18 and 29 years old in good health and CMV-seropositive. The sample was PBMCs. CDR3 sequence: CASSRTLQGSMNTEAFF. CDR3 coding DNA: TGTGCCAGCAGCCGAACTTTACAGGGGTCCATGAACACTGAAGCTTTCTTT.